One sample yielded the 14 T cell receptor beta chains listed below, sequenced in a study of T cells in Graves' hyperthyroidism and ophthalmopathy. TCR beta CDR3 sequences were amplified from RNA transcripts. First-round RT-PCR targeting the TCR CDR3 was performed with the HTBI primer set. TCRdb reprocessed the multiplex PCR reads with MiXCR, giving one entry per CDR3 protein. There are approximately 360,000 distinct CDR3 sequences in the sample; around 25% occur only once, and around four fifths lies in the top ten. Input material: blood. Source of these receptors: a man aged 45 to 65 with Graves' hyperthyroidism.

In DNA, the CDR3 is TGTGCCAGCAGTTCCCCGGGACAGGGGTCCCACGAGCAGTACTTC. This codes for CASSSPGQGSHEQYF. V is TRBV6-1 and J is TRBJ2-7; 10 nucleotides line up with TRBD1. The CDR3 runs to 15 residues. CDR1 and CDR2 (germline): MNHNS, SASEGT. J was trimmed by 5 bases and V by 5 bases; bases with no gene match: 9.

This sequence joins TRBV7-9 and TRBJ2-7, with D unresolved. Germline V gives CDR1 SEHNR, CDR2 FQNEAQ (reference sequence). The CDR3 totals 13 residues. Trimming left V 5 bases short and J 1 base short, with 9 bases between. The CDR3 spells CASSDRHSYEQYF. The CDR3 DNA follows: TGTGCCAGCAGCGACCGTCATTCCTACGAGCAGTACTTC.

This chain connects TRBV29-1 to TRBJ2-5; D unclear. CDR1 is SQVTM and CDR2 is ANQGSEA in the germline V gene. Trimming shortened V by 6 bases and J by 4 bases, and 12 bases separated the two germline ends. CDR3 length equals 12 residues. The CDR3 here is CSVRPLGETQYF. The CDR3 DNA reads TGCAGCGTCCGGCCCCTGGGAGAGACCCAGTACTTC.

This chain connects TRBV5-1 to TRBJ2-7; unclear D gene. The CDR3 loop spans 14 amino acids. V was pared by 0 bases and J by 6 bases, with 13 bases between. The germline V gene encodes CDR1 SGHRS and CDR2 YFSETQ. The CDR3 DNA is TGCGCCAGCAGCTTGGGGCCTCGGGCTATCGAGCAGTACTTC. Translating gives CASSLGPRAIEQYF.

The chain uses TRBV3-1 and TRBJ1-4; TRBD1 matches at 9 bases. The V and J ends lost 6 bases and 3 bases, in that order; junction bases with no gene match: 5. The CDR3 is 15 amino acids. Germline V gene sequence: CDR1 LGHDT, CDR2 YNNKEL (reference sequence). The CDR3 reads CASSNRGQSNEKLFF. The CDR3, as DNA: TGTGCCAGCAGTAACAGGGGGCAGTCTAATGAAAAACTGTTTTTT.

This chain links TRBV7-3 with TRBJ1-6; no clear D. CDR1 SGHTA and CDR2 FQGTGA come from the germline V gene. V was pared by 2 bases and J by 8 bases, with 7 bases between. CDR3 length equals 13 residues. The CDR3 bases are TGTGCCAGCAGCTTAGCCATCCATTCACCCCTCCACTTT. Amino acid sequence: CASSLAIHSPLHF.

V gene TRBV2 combines with J gene TRBJ1-2; 8 bases map to TRBD1. Germline CDR1 and CDR2: SNHLY and FYNNEI. V gave up 6 bases and J gave up 4 bases; unmatched junction bases: 7. The CDR3 has 14 amino acids. The CDR3 sequence: CASSDMDRVYGYTF. CDR3 nucleotide sequence: TGTGCCAGCAGCGACATGGACAGGGTCTATGGCTACACCTTC.

This clonotype occurred a few times. The gene calls are TRBV6-1 and TRBJ1-3; TRBD1 is a possible D gene (6 bases). From germline, CDR1 is MNHNS and CDR2 SASEGT. This CDR3 is built from 14 residues. V was trimmed by 6 bases and J by 1 base, leaving 10 bases between them. The DNA for the CDR3 is TGTGCCAGCAGGGCTACAGGGTCTGGAAACACCATATATTTT. This gives the protein CASRATGSGNTIYF.

The gene calls are TRBV2 and TRBJ1-5, with TRBD1 as a possible D gene (5 bases). Germline CDR1 and CDR2: SNHLY and FYNNEI. There are 16 residues in the CDR3. V dropped 1 base and J dropped 1 base, with 11 bases sitting between them. In DNA form, the CDR3 reads TGTGCCAGCAGTGAAGGGGGGAGAAGAAGCAATCAGCCCCAGCATTTT. Encoded protein: CASSEGGRRSNQPQHF.

This clonotype has ten or more counts. The chain carries TRBV18 and TRBJ2-3, with no clear D. This CDR3 comprises 14 residues. The V gene lost 5 bases and the J gene lost 1 base, with 10 bases spanning the gap. Looked up from germline, CDR1 is KGHSH and CDR2 is LQKENI. This chain's CDR3 is CASSGPSGTDTQYF. The CDR3 DNA sequence: TGTGCCAGCTCAGGCCCCTCTGGCACAGATACGCAGTATTTT.

This clonotype has just a few counts. J is TRBJ1-5 and V is TRBV12-3 or TRBV12-4; D possibly corresponds to TRBD1 (6 bases). V was clipped by 1 base and J by 1 base, with 17 bases between them. CDR3 length: 18 residues. The chain's CDR3 is CASSLGGEGVYSNQPQHF. In DNA, the CDR3 is TGTGCCAGCAGTTTAGGGGGGGAGGGGGTATACAGCAATCAGCCCCAGCATTTT.

The chain uses TRBV9 and TRBJ2-3; D gene ambiguous. The germline V gene has CDR1 SGDLS and CDR2 YYNGEE. The V end lost 0 bases, the J end lost 1 base, and 6 bases lay between the germline ends. The CDR3 runs 14 residues. CDR3 nucleotide sequence: TGTGCCAGCAGCGTAGGATTCCGCACAGATACGCAGTATTTT. Its protein is CASSVGFRTDTQYF.

On this clonotype itself: A junction boundary mismatches the germline segment, possibly from a read error. This sequence joins TRBV12-3 or TRBV12-4 and TRBJ2-1, with 8 bases matching TRBD1. CDR3 length: 14 amino acids. The CDR3 loop is CASSPGQGTNEQLF. DNA of the CDR3: TGTGCCAGCAGTCCAGGACAGGGCACCAATGAGCAGCTCTTC.

This chain joins TRBV7-2 and TRBJ2-5; D not certain. CDR1 SGHTA and CDR2 FQGNSA come from the germline V gene. This CDR3 is built from 14 residues. The ends were cut back, 3 bases at V and 2 bases at J, with 10 bases in the middle. The CDR3 DNA is TGTGCCAGCAGCTTGTCGTATGGTCAAGAGACCCAGTACTTC. It specifies CASSLSYGQETQYF.